This TCR beta chain was found in a study of identical twins. Findings of the study overall: Monozygotic twin pairs showed more out-of-frame TCR alpha sharing than models estimated. Conclusions leaned on cross-sectional statistical analysis and did not track the same donors over time. Clonotypes of the beta chain that were abundant in cord blood carried fewer insertions (memory repertoires showed none).

A universal primer site was added by template switching, and unique molecular identifiers were carried by the cDNA. TCRdb reprocessed the 5' RACE reads via MiXCR and lists one record per CDR3 protein. The data show 420,000 or so distinct CDR3 sequences, about a fifth seen once. The CDR3 is 16 amino acids. The germline V gene has CDR1 LNHNV and CDR2 YYDKDF (reference sequence). V lost 2 bases, J lost 4 bases, and 6 bases stayed unmatched. The sample holds many counts of this clonotype. Its antigen remains unknown. Sequencing was carried out using naive T cells sorted from blood. The chain combines TRBV15 with TRBJ2-1, with 9 nucleotides matching TRBD1. This TCR was sampled from a man aged 50 to 59 in good health. CDR3 sequence: CATSRPGTGTYNEQFF. The DNA for the CDR3 is TGTGCCACCAGCAGACCCGGGACAGGGACTTACAATGAGCAGTTCTTC.